Below are 28 T cell receptor beta chains sequenced from a single sample in a study of T cell responses to AZD1222 COVID-19 vaccine. Measured with immunoSEQ multiplex PCR; TCRdb has only the in-frame clones, and not every one. There are about 150,000 clones in the sample; roughly nine tenths occur only once, and approximately 6.6% lies in the top ten. This material consisted of peripheral blood, taken after recovery from COVID-19. The source of these receptors is an adult who had recovered from COVID-19.

This sequence joins TRBV5-6 and TRBJ1-2; D is ambiguous. V lost 5 bases, J lost 4 bases, and 9 bases lay in between. Germline V lookup: CDR1 SGHDT, CDR2 YYEEEE. The CDR3 runs 12 residues. CDR3 bases: TGTGCCAGCAGTCCCGGATCCTATGGCTACACCTTC. Amino acids: CASSPGSYGYTF.

J is TRBJ1-1 and V is TRBV19; D is undetermined. The CDR3 sequence is 13 residues long. The V gene's germline CDR1 is LNHDA and CDR2 SQIVND (reference sequence). V was pared by 8 bases and J by 2 bases, with 12 bases between. The CDR3: CASALLVNTEAFF. The CDR3 DNA is TGTGCCAGTGCCCTTCTTGTTAACACTGAAGCTTTCTTT.

The V and J genes are TRBV6-6 and TRBJ2-1; weak D call: TRBD1 (5 bases). CDR1 and CDR2 (germline): MNHNY, SVGAGI (reference sequence). The CDR3 runs to 15 residues. Trimming pared 5 bases from V and 5 bases from J, leaving 16 bases between. As DNA, the CDR3 is TGTGCCAGCAGTCGACGAAGGGGCCATAACAATGAGCAGTTCTTC. It is translated as CASSRRRGHNNEQFF.

The chain is built from TRBV16 and TRBJ1-2; D perhaps matches TRBD1 (6 bases). The germline V gene has CDR1 KGHSY and CDR2 FQNENV. V was trimmed by 4 bases and J by 4 bases, leaving 7 bases between them. The CDR3 contains 12 residues. CDR3 amino acids: CASSPDSYGYTF. The CDR3 coding sequence is TGTGCCAGCAGCCCGGACAGCTATGGCTACACCTTC.

The gene calls are TRBV7-3 and TRBJ2-3; 9 nucleotides match TRBD2. In germline, CDR1 is SGHTA, CDR2 FQGTGA. The V segment lost 1 base and the J segment 6 bases; nucleotides outside the gene matches: 8. The CDR3 loop spans 16 amino acids. CDR3 residues: CASSLRGGLAWDTQYF. The CDR3 nucleotides are TGTGCCAGCAGCTTAAGGGGGGGACTAGCATGGGATACGCAGTATTTT.

This chain links TRBV11-2 with TRBJ2-7; TRBD2 is a possible D gene (5 bases). The germline V and J ends were trimmed by 7 bases and 1 base, with 8 bases remaining between them. This CDR3 has 12 amino acids. Germline V lookup: CDR1 SGHAT, CDR2 FQNNGV. CDR3 sequence reads: CASTDYSYEQYF. The CDR3, as DNA: TGTGCCAGCACCGACTATTCCTACGAGCAGTACTTC.

The chain couples TRBV5-1 to TRBJ2-7, with D possibly TRBD1 on 5 matching bases. The V gene lost 5 bases and the J gene lost 7 bases, with 16 bases spanning the gap. The germline CDR1 and CDR2 sequences are SGHRS and YFSETQ. CDR3 length: 13 amino acids. The CDR3 DNA reads TGCGCCAGCAGACCCTCCCTAGACAGAGAGCAGTACTTC. Its translation is CASRPSLDREQYF.

In this sample, this clone turned up a few times. The CDR3 spells CASSPGTGVTEAFF. DNA of the CDR3: TGTGCCAGCAGCCCCGGGACAGGGGTCACTGAAGCTTTCTTT. The V gene is TRBV7-9, the J gene TRBJ1-1, with 10 bases fitting TRBD1. The germline CDR1 and CDR2 sequences are SEHNR and FQNEAQ (reference sequence). The CDR3 spans 14 residues. Unmatched junction bases numbered 4, after V lost 5 bases and J lost 4 bases.

This chain connects TRBV29-1 to TRBJ1-1; 9 bases are shared with TRBD1. The junction had 1 base not matched to a gene; V was cut back by 5 bases and J by 3 bases. This CDR3 comprises 12 residues. Germline-derived CDR1 and CDR2 are SQVTM and ANQGSEA. The CDR3 bases are TGCAGCGTTAGACAGGGGGACACTGAAGCTTTCTTT. It encodes CSVRQGDTEAFF.

The chain joins TRBV28 to TRBJ1-5; D is ambiguous. The V gene's germline CDR1 is MDHEN and CDR2 SYDVKM. V lost 5 bases and J lost 7, with 15 bases in between. The CDR3 spans 14 residues. The CDR3 loop is CASSAAAGLQPQHF. The CDR3 region has the DNA TGTGCCAGCAGTGCCGCAGCCGGGCTCCAGCCCCAGCATTTT.

This chain links TRBV4-1 with TRBJ1-1; no firm D call. The CDR3 contains 15 residues. V lost 0 bases and J lost 1, with 9 bases in between. Germline CDR1 reads MGHRA; CDR2 reads YSYEKL. The CDR3 is CASSQEPASNTEAFF. The CDR3 nucleotides read TGCGCCAGCAGCCAAGAGCCGGCTTCGAACACTGAAGCTTTCTTT.

V and J are TRBV28 and TRBJ1-3; TRBD1 is a possible D gene (5 bases). Trimming removed 6 bases from V and 4 bases from J, with 16 bases in between. Germline CDR1 MDHEN, CDR2 SYDVKM. The CDR3 runs 15 residues. CDR3 sequence: CASSLLGAQGNTIYF. As DNA, the CDR3 is TGTGCCAGCAGCCTTCTAGGGGCGCAAGGAAACACCATATATTTT. Full variable domain (remainder filled in from reference TRBV28 and TRBJ1-3): DVKVTQSSRYLVKRTGEKVFLECVQDMDHENMFWYRQDPGLGLRLIYFSYDVKMKEKGDIPEGYSVSREKKERFSLILESASTNQTSMYLCASSLLGAQGNTIYFGEGSWLTVV.

The chain combines TRBV7-9 with TRBJ1-1; 7 bases map to TRBD1. This CDR3 has 15 residues. V was pared by 5 bases and J by 4 bases, with 10 bases of the junction left unmatched. Germline lookup yields CDR1 SEHNR and CDR2 FQNEAQ (reference sequence). This CDR3 reads CASSPQGGRGTEAFF. The CDR3 nucleotides read TGTGCCAGCAGCCCCCAGGGGGGTCGGGGCACTGAAGCTTTCTTT.

The CDR3 sequence is CASSLTAQETQYF. CDR3 sequence (DNA): TGCGCCAGCAGCTTGACTGCACAAGAGACCCAGTACTTC. V gene TRBV5-1 combines with J gene TRBJ2-5, with D unresolved. Trimming pared 1 base from V and 2 bases from J, leaving 6 bases between. There are 13 residues in the CDR3. Germline V lookup: CDR1 SGHRS, CDR2 YFSETQ.

This chain joins TRBV7-8 and TRBJ1-1, with TRBD1 matching over 11 bases. Germline assignment: CDR1 SGHVS and CDR2 FQNEAQ. With V trimmed by 5 bases and J by 6 bases, 5 bases remained unmatched. The CDR3 extends over 14 amino acids. The CDR3 reads CASSGWTGGPEAFF. The DNA of the CDR3 is TGTGCCAGCAGCGGCTGGACAGGGGGCCCTGAAGCTTTCTTT.

This chain joins TRBV7-9 and TRBJ1-1; D uncertain. The CDR3 loop spans 13 amino acids. Between the trimmed V and J ends, which lost 5 bases and 1 base, there was a span of 8 bases. Germline lookup yields CDR1 SEHNR and CDR2 FQNEAQ (reference sequence). In nucleotides, the CDR3 is TGTGCCAGCAGCCCCCCCTGGAACACTGAAGCTTTCTTT. It translates to CASSPPWNTEAFF.

The rearrangement joins TRBV9 to TRBJ2-1; maybe TRBD2 (5 bases). The V gene's germline CDR1 is SGDLS and CDR2 YYNGEE. This CDR3 has 13 amino acids. Trimming took off 3 bases at V and 9 bases at J, with 13 bases between the two ends. CDR3 loop: CASSAVLGLEQFF. The DNA of the CDR3 is TGTGCCAGCAGCGCCGTACTAGGACTTGAGCAGTTCTTC.

The CDR3 coding sequence is TGTGCCAGCAGCCAAGATTCACTAGCGGCCACAGATACGCAGTATTTT. This encodes CASSQDSLAATDTQYF. The rearrangement uses TRBV3-1 (or the pseudogene TRBV3-2) and TRBJ2-3, with 8 bases matching TRBD2. The CDR3 contains 16 residues. Germline CDR1 and CDR2: LGHDT and YNNKEL (reference sequence). With 0 bases clipped from V and 2 bases from J, the junction kept 4 bases outside the gene matches.

The chain uses TRBV13 and TRBJ2-7; D ambiguous. Trimming took off 5 bases at V and 2 bases at J, with 16 bases between the two ends. CDR1 is PRHDT and CDR2 is FYEKMQ in the germline V gene (reference sequence). This CDR3 comprises 15 residues. CDR3 loop: CASSLFPGQTYEQYF. The CDR3 nucleotides read TGTGCCAGCAGCCTGTTTCCGGGCCAAACCTACGAGCAGTACTTC. The entire variable domain, with the rest obtained from reference TRBV13 and TRBJ2-7, is as follows: AAGVIQSPRHLIKEKRETATLKCYPIPRHDTVYWYQQGPGQDPQFLISFYEKMQSDKGSIPDRFSAQQFSDYHSELNMSSLELGDSALYFCASSLFPGQTYEQYFGPGTRLTVT.

V is TRBV5-1 and J is TRBJ2-7, with D perhaps TRBD1 (5 bases). The length of the CDR3 is 14 residues. Germline V CDR1 and CDR2: SGHRS, YFSETQ. The germline V and J ends were trimmed by 0 bases and 4 bases, with 11 bases remaining between them. The chain's CDR3 is CASSLGSGWYEQYF. The DNA for the CDR3 is TGCGCCAGCAGCTTGGGGTCAGGGTGGTACGAGCAGTACTTC.

The chain couples TRBV6-1 to TRBJ2-7, with D possibly TRBD1 on 7 matching bases. Germline V gives CDR1 MNHNS, CDR2 SASEGT. The CDR3 is made up of 12 amino acids. V lost 8 bases to trimming and J lost 6 bases, with 14 bases between them. The CDR3 region is CASSGGTSEQYF. In nucleotides, the CDR3 is TGTGCCAGCTCAGGGGGGACCTCCGAGCAGTACTTC.

The rearrangement links TRBV5-1 to TRBJ2-3; 7 nucleotides match TRBD1. The CDR3 is made up of 15 amino acids. The germline CDR1 and CDR2 sequences are SGHRS and YFSETQ. Germline trimming cut 3 bases from V and 1 base from J; bases unmatched to any gene: 5. This CDR3 is CASSYEGAGTDTQYF. CDR3 DNA: TGCGCCAGCAGCTACGAGGGGGCGGGCACAGATACGCAGTATTTT.

This clone occurred once. This rearrangement joins TRBV7-9 to TRBJ2-1; D uncertain. The germline V gene has CDR1 SEHNR and CDR2 FQNEAQ (reference sequence). V dropped 3 bases and J dropped 9 bases, with 12 bases sitting between them. The CDR3 runs to 13 residues. CDR3 amino acids: CASSFSAYVEQFF. The CDR3 DNA reads TGTGCCAGCAGCTTCTCAGCGTACGTTGAGCAGTTCTTC.

V usage is TRBV28 and J usage is TRBJ1-3; tentatively, D is TRBD1 (6 bases). CDR1 and CDR2 from the germline V gene are MDHEN and SYDVKM. CDR3 length: 15 residues. V was shortened by 8 bases and J by 0 bases, with 14 bases between the two germline ends. The CDR3 sequence is CASSLTGISGNTIYF. The CDR3 coding sequence is TGTGCCAGCTCTTTGACAGGTATCTCTGGAAACACCATATATTTT.

The rearrangement links TRBV7-2 to TRBJ1-2; possibly TRBD1 for D (5 bases). Trimming cost V 1 base and J 8 bases, with 11 bases left between them. This CDR3 is built from 13 residues. Germline CDR1 and CDR2: SGHTA and FQGNSA. The CDR3 here is CASSLEPRGGYTF. The CDR3 DNA is TGTGCCAGCAGCTTAGAGCCTCGGGGGGGCTACACCTTC.

The chain couples TRBV5-1 to TRBJ1-1, with 9 bases aligning to TRBD1. Germline CDR1 is SGHRS and CDR2 is YFSETQ. CDR3 length: 14 amino acids. Losses at the gene ends were 4 bases for V and 4 bases for J; bases not matched to a gene: 5. The CDR3 sequence: CASSVEGQGTEAFF. The CDR3 coding sequence is TGCGCCAGCAGCGTAGAGGGACAGGGCACTGAAGCTTTCTTT. The complete variable domain, with remaining parts taken from reference TRBV5-1 and TRBJ1-1, reads KAGVTQTPRYLIKTRGQQVTLSCSPISGHRSVSWYQQTPGQGLQFLFEYFSETQRNKGNFPGRFSGRQFSNSRSEMNVSTLELGDSALYLCASSVEGQGTEAFFGQGTRLTVV.

The rearrangement joins TRBV4-2 to TRBJ2-7; 8 bases map to TRBD2. The length of the CDR3 is 16 residues. V shed 1 base, J shed 3 bases, and the junction held 8 bases outside the gene matches. The germline CDR1 and CDR2 sequences are LGHNA and YNFKEQ. CDR3 loop: CASSQGSGGRDYEQYF. The CDR3 DNA reads as TGTGCCAGCAGCCAAGGCTCGGGGGGGCGGGACTACGAGCAGTACTTC.

The chain is built from TRBV9 and TRBJ2-2; D gene unclear. Germline lookup yields CDR1 SGDLS and CDR2 YYNGEE. CDR3 length: 15 amino acids. V was cut by 0 bases and J by 8 bases, with 14 bases left in between. CDR3 nucleotides: TGTGCCAGCAGCGTAGATAGGGTCCTGGGAGGGGAGCTGTTTTTT. The encoded protein is CASSVDRVLGGELFF.